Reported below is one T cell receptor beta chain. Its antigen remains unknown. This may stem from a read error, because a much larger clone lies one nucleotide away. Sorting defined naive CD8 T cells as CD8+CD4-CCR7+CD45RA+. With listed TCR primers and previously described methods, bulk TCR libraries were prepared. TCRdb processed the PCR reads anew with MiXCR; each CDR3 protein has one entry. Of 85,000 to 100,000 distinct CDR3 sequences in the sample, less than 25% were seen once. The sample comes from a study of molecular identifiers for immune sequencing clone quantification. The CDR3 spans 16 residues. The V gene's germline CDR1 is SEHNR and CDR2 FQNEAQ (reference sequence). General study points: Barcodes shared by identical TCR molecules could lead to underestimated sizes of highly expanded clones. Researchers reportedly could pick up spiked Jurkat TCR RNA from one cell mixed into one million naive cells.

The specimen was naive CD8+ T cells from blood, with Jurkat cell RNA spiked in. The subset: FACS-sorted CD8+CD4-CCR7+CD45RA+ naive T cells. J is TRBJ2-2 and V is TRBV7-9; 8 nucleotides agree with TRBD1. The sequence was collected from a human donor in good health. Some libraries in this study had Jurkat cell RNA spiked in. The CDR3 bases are TGTGCCAGCAGCTTAGACCGGGCCCGATATCAGGGGGCGCTGTTTTTT. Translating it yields CASSLDRARYQGALFF.